These 30 T cell receptor beta chains were sequenced from one sample in a study of CD8 T cells in ankylosing spondylitis. TCRdb reprocessed the 5' RACE reads via MiXCR and lists one record per CDR3 protein. Seen here are around 150,000 distinct CDR3 sequences, roughly 10% observed once, and the top ten hold almost 30%. The source material was blood, either unsorted or a sorted T cell fraction (not recorded which). The source is a male donor with ankylosing spondylitis or in good health (not recorded which).

This clonotype showed up many times. The chain links TRBV5-1 to TRBJ1-4; D uncertain. The CDR3 consists of 14 residues. The germline gives CDR1 SGHRS, CDR2 YFSETQ. V gave up 4 bases and J gave up 6 bases, with 13 bases separating them. The CDR3 loop reads CASSAGRRDEKLFF. The CDR3 nucleotides are TGCGCCAGCAGCGCCGGGAGGAGGGATGAAAAACTGTTTTTT.

This clonotype has a handful of counts. The chain couples TRBV7-2 to TRBJ2-3; either TRBD1 or TRBD2 may fit D (5 bases each). CDR1 and CDR2 (germline): SGHTA, FQGNSA. The CDR3 loop spans 13 amino acids. V shed 2 bases and J shed 11 bases, with 14 bases lying between them. The CDR3 here is CASSLSPGRVQYF. The CDR3 DNA sequence: TGTGCCAGCAGCTTATCCCCGGGACGAGTGCAGTATTTT. Full variable domain (rest looked up from reference TRBV7-2 and TRBJ2-3): GAGVSQSPSNKVTEKGKDVELRCDPISGHTALYWYRQSLGQGLEFLIYFQGNSAPDKSGLPSDRFSAERTGGSVSTLTIQRTQQEDSAVYLCASSLSPGRVQYFGPGTRLTVL.

This clonotype was observed at least ten times. This rearrangement joins TRBV20-1 to TRBJ1-1, with 8 bases matching TRBD1. The germline CDR1 and CDR2 sequences are DFQATT and SNEGSKA (reference sequence). The J segment lost 3 bases and the V segment lost 7 bases, leaving 7 bases of the junction unmatched. This CDR3 region has 13 residues. CDR3 in DNA: TGCAGTGGGGGCGGACAGGGCCACACTGAAGCTTTCTTT. Translated, it gives CSGGGQGHTEAFF.

This clonotype appeared many times. The chain uses TRBV20-1 and TRBJ1-5; 8 bases match TRBD1. Germline CDR1 reads DFQATT; CDR2 reads SNEGSKA (reference sequence). The CDR3 has 17 residues. V shed 5 bases and J 0 bases; nucleotides not matched to a gene: 12. CDR3 in DNA: TGCAGTGCTCTAGGGGGCTTCCAGGGGGCTAGCAATCAGCCCCAGCATTTT. It codes for CSALGGFQGASNQPQHF.

This clonotype was counted at least ten times. The CDR3 region has the DNA TGCAGTGCCATGCTCACCTGGGGGGGGTACACAGATACGCAGTATTTT. It is translated as CSAMLTWGGYTDTQYF. The chain combines TRBV20-1 with TRBJ2-3; 7 nucleotides match TRBD2. Germline lookup yields CDR1 DFQATT and CDR2 SNEGSKA (reference sequence). The CDR3 is 16 amino acids. J gave up 2 bases and V 6 bases, and 14 bases lay outside the gene matches.

The chain carries TRBV27 and TRBJ2-7; D call uncertain. CDR3 length equals 13 residues. The V end was cut by 7 bases, the J end by 0 bases, with 10 bases between. Germline CDR1 is MNHEY and CDR2 is SMNVEV (reference sequence). The DNA of the CDR3 is TGTGCCAGCAAAGAGCACAGCTCCTACGAGCAGTACTTC. It yields the protein CASKEHSSYEQYF.

The chain employs TRBV7-8 and TRBJ2-2; tentatively, D is TRBD2 (7 bases). V lost 1 base and J lost 5, with 14 bases in between. This CDR3 is built from 16 residues. Germline CDR1 SGHVS, CDR2 FQNEAQ. CDR3 bases: TGTGCCAGCAGCTTAGTTGTGGGGGGGCTAACCGGGGAGCTGTTTTTT. It specifies CASSLVVGGLTGELFF.

This clonotype was detected many times. The V and J genes are TRBV5-1 and TRBJ1-4, with D perhaps TRBD1 (5 bases). This CDR3 has 14 amino acids. Germline CDR1 is SGHRS and CDR2 is YFSETQ. Trimming removed 2 bases from V and 7 bases from J, with 12 bases in between. The CDR3 protein is CASSFDPGAEKLFF. The CDR3 DNA reads as TGCGCCAGCAGCTTCGACCCCGGGGCTGAAAAACTGTTTTTT.

This clonotype has a count of ten or more. The J gene is TRBJ1-5, the V gene TRBV20-1; no firm D call. Germline V CDR1 and CDR2: DFQATT, SNEGSKA (reference sequence). The length of the CDR3 is 14 residues. The V gene lost 7 bases and the J gene lost 2 bases, with 15 bases spanning the gap. CDR3 amino acids: CSGRRPEGNQPQHF. The CDR3 bases are TGCAGTGGAAGACGGCCTGAAGGCAATCAGCCCCAGCATTTT.

In this sample, this clonotype turned up once. This chain joins TRBV12-3 or TRBV12-4 and TRBJ2-1; 9 bases fit TRBD1. The CDR3 totals 17 residues. CDR3 sequence (DNA): TGTACCTTCAGTTTAGAACTATCCTGGGACAGGGTTAATGAGCAGTTCTTC. It specifies CTFSLELSWDRVNEQFF.

At least ten counts were recorded for this clonotype. The V and J genes are TRBV27 and TRBJ2-7; 10 nucleotides match TRBD2. The germline V gene has CDR1 MNHEY and CDR2 SMNVEV (reference sequence). V lost 0 bases and J lost 3; bases outside the gene matches: 2. The CDR3 has 15 amino acids. The CDR3 region is CASSLSGTSDYEQYF. As DNA, the CDR3 is TGTGCCAGCAGTTTATCCGGGACTAGCGACTACGAGCAGTACTTC.

There are many counts of this clonotype. CDR3 sequence reads: CASSPGTSVYNEQFF. The CDR3 coding sequence is TGTGCCAGCAGCCCGGGGACTAGCGTTTACAATGAGCAGTTCTTC. This chain links TRBV7-8 with TRBJ2-1; 10 positions match TRBD2. The CDR3 consists of 15 residues. Germline V gives CDR1 SGHVS, CDR2 FQNEAQ. V was clipped by 5 bases and J by 4 bases; unmatched bases: 5.

The CDR3: CASSTSGLSTDTQYF. The CDR3, as DNA: TGTGCCAGCAGCACTTCGGGACTTAGCACAGATACGCAGTATTTT. The chain links TRBV7-2 to TRBJ2-3; possible D gene TRBD2, 6 bases. Germline V CDR1 and CDR2: SGHTA, FQGNSA. This CDR3 spans 15 amino acids. V lost 5 bases and J 0 bases, leaving 12 bases between the germline ends. The entire variable domain, with the rest obtained from reference TRBV7-2 and TRBJ2-3, is as follows: GAGVSQSPSNKVTEKGKDVELRCDPISGHTALYWYRQSLGQGLEFLIYFQGNSAPDKSGLPSDRFSAERTGGSVSTLTIQRTQQEDSAVYLCASSTSGLSTDTQYFGPGTRLTVL.

The sample holds many counts of this clonotype. The CDR3 bases are TGTGCCATCGGGACAGTCCTGGCAGAGACCCAGTACTTC. Amino acid sequence: CAIGTVLAETQYF. V is TRBV10-3 and J is TRBJ2-5; 7 bases align to TRBD1. J was trimmed by 4 bases and V by 8 bases; bases with no gene match: 7. Germline loops: CDR1 ENHRY, CDR2 SYGVKD. The CDR3 totals 13 residues.

The chain joins TRBV6-2 or TRBV6-3 to TRBJ2-2; the D is unclear. V was clipped by 0 bases and J by 7 bases, with 6 bases between them. Germline V gene sequence: CDR1 MNHEY, CDR2 SVGEGT. This CDR3 comprises 13 residues. The CDR3 sequence is CASSYSKGGELFF. The DNA for the CDR3 is TGTGCCAGCAGTTACTCGAAAGGCGGGGAGCTGTTTTTT.

At least ten counts were recorded for this clonotype. The chain joins TRBV20-1 to TRBJ2-7; TRBD1 aligns across 7 bases. After removal of 3 bases from V and 3 bases from J, the junction contained 8 bases not matched to a gene. Germline V gene sequence: CDR1 DFQATT, CDR2 SNEGSKA (reference sequence). The CDR3 totals 14 residues. In DNA, the CDR3 is TGCAGTGCTAGTGATCCGGGACAGAGCTACGAGCAGTACTTC. Translation: CSASDPGQSYEQYF.

This clonotype has at least ten counts. The genes are TRBV6-1 and TRBJ2-2; the D gene is possibly TRBD1 (5 bases). Germline values: CDR1 MNHNS, CDR2 SASEGT. V was shortened by 7 bases and J by 1 base, with 16 bases between the two germline ends. The CDR3 totals 16 residues. CDR3 protein: CASTKRQPQNTGELFF. The CDR3 region has the DNA TGTGCCAGCACCAAACGACAGCCCCAGAACACCGGGGAGCTGTTTTTT.

This clonotype was recorded many times. This chain connects TRBV5-1 to TRBJ2-1, with D perhaps matching TRBD1 (8 bases). Germline values: CDR1 SGHRS, CDR2 YFSETQ. This CDR3 comprises 17 residues. Trimming pared 4 bases from V and 5 bases from J, leaving 22 bases between. The CDR3 nucleotides read TGCGCCAGCAGCGTGGGGGGGACAGGCGTACACAACAATGAGCAGTTCTTC. Amino acid sequence: CASSVGGTGVHNNEQFF. Full variable domain (missing parts from reference TRBV5-1 and TRBJ2-1): KAGVTQTPRYLIKTRGQQVTLSCSPISGHRSVSWYQQTPGQGLQFLFEYFSETQRNKGNFPGRFSGRQFSNSRSEMNVSTLELGDSALYLCASSVGGTGVHNNEQFFGPGTRLTVL.

This clonotype was counted many times. This sequence joins TRBV5-1 and TRBJ2-7; D gene uncertain. Trimming removed 3 bases from V and 1 base from J, with 11 bases in between. Germline CDR1 and CDR2: SGHRS and YFSETQ. CDR3 length equals 14 residues. In DNA form, the CDR3 reads TGCGCCAGCAGCTCCGCGCACAGATCCTACGAGCAGTACTTC. It encodes CASSSAHRSYEQYF.

This clonotype was seen a handful of times. The chain employs TRBV6-1 and TRBJ2-1; TRBD1 aligns across 9 bases. The trim removed 10 bases at V and 7 bases at J, leaving 11 bases unmatched. Germline V lookup: CDR1 MNHNS, CDR2 SASEGT. The CDR3 is 14 amino acids. CDR3 bases: TGTGCCACCCTACAGGGGGCTGCGGAGAATGAGCAGTTCTTC. As protein: CATLQGAAENEQFF.

This clonotype was picked up a small number of times. V gene TRBV20-1 combines with J gene TRBJ2-3; 10 positions match TRBD2. Germline V gene sequence: CDR1 DFQATT, CDR2 SNEGSKA (reference sequence). Germline trimming cut 6 bases from V and 4 bases from J; bases unmatched to any gene: 10. The CDR3 length is 15 residues. Written as DNA, the CDR3 is TGCAGTGCAACCACGCGGACTAGCGGTTCAGATACGCAGTATTTT. Translated: CSATTRTSGSDTQYF.

This clonotype was detected ten times or more. The J gene is TRBJ1-1, the V gene TRBV19; 9 bases map to TRBD1. Looked up from germline, CDR1 is LNHDA and CDR2 is SQIVND (reference sequence). CDR3 length: 15 amino acids. J gave up 4 bases and V 5 bases, and 8 bases lay outside the gene matches. The CDR3 region is CASSATGGWSTEAFF. The CDR3 nucleotides are TGTGCCAGTAGTGCTACAGGGGGCTGGAGCACTGAAGCTTTCTTT.

The table lists this clonotype with a few counts. V usage is TRBV7-9 and J usage is TRBJ2-7; TRBD1 aligns across 11 bases. Trimming took 1 base from V and 5 from J; bases not matched to a gene: 4. Germline V lookup: CDR1 SEHNR, CDR2 FQNEAQ (reference sequence). CDR3 length: 15 residues. DNA for the CDR3: TGTGCCAGCAGCTTAGTGGGGACAGGGGGTGACGAGCAGTACTTC. It translates to CASSLVGTGGDEQYF.

This clonotype occurred a few times. The CDR3 loop is CASSLKGDEQFF. The DNA for the CDR3 is TGTGCCAGCAGCTTAAAGGGAGATGAGCAGTTCTTC. J is TRBJ2-1 and V is TRBV11-2; maybe TRBD2 (5 bases). This CDR3 has 12 amino acids. V lost 2 bases and J lost 8, with 7 bases in between. Germline-derived CDR1 and CDR2 are SGHAT and FQNNGV.

This clonotype came up a few times. The chain is built from TRBV5-1 and TRBJ2-7; weak D call: TRBD1 (6 bases). The CDR3 sequence is 14 residues long. V shed 4 bases and J shed 4 bases, with 15 bases lying between them. Germline CDR1 is SGHRS and CDR2 is YFSETQ. The DNA of the CDR3 is TGCGCCAGCAGCCCCAGCTCCGGACAGTACGAGCAGTACTTC. It specifies CASSPSSGQYEQYF.

In its sample, this clonotype was seen many times. This chain connects TRBV5-1 to TRBJ1-2; TRBD1 is a possible D gene (5 bases). V was shortened by 0 bases and J by 0 bases, with 12 bases between the two germline ends. The CDR3 consists of 16 residues. The V gene's germline CDR1 is SGHRS and CDR2 YFSETQ. CDR3 residues: CASSLERRGSNYGYTF. As DNA, the CDR3 is TGCGCCAGCAGCTTGGAGAGGAGGGGATCTAACTATGGCTACACCTTC. Based on the CDR3 plus reference TRBV5-1 and TRBJ1-2, the full variable domain is KAGVTQTPRYLIKTRGQQVTLSCSPISGHRSVSWYQQTPGQGLQFLFEYFSETQRNKGNFPGRFSGRQFSNSRSEMNVSTLELGDSALYLCASSLERRGSNYGYTFGSGTRLTVV.

In its sample, this clonotype was seen a few times. The chain employs TRBV20-1 and TRBJ1-2; 7 bases agree with TRBD1. CDR1 is DFQATT and CDR2 is SNEGSKA in the germline V gene (reference sequence). With 4 bases clipped from V and 2 bases from J, the junction kept 7 bases outside the gene matches. The CDR3 has 14 residues. The CDR3 sequence is CSATPGQNNYGYTF. CDR3 coding DNA: TGCAGTGCTACTCCGGGACAGAACAACTATGGCTACACCTTC.

This clonotype was seen a few times. The chain recombines TRBV6-5 with TRBJ1-6; D is unclear. This CDR3 has 16 residues. V was trimmed by 2 bases and J by 7 bases, leaving 15 bases between them. CDR1 MNHEY and CDR2 SVGAGI come from the germline V gene. CDR3 amino acids: CASSYDKTSSNSPLHF. For the CDR3, the DNA is TGTGCCAGCAGTTACGATAAGACATCCTCCAATTCACCCCTCCACTTT.

The genes are TRBV7-2 and TRBJ1-3; D unclear. Germline V CDR1 and CDR2: SGHTA, FQGNSA. The CDR3 is made up of 16 amino acids. Between the trimmed V and J ends, which lost 5 bases and 0 bases, there was a span of 14 bases. The CDR3 nucleotides read TGTGCCAGCAGCCCCACCAGGACGGTCTCTGGAAACACCATATATTTT. Amino acids: CASSPTRTVSGNTIYF.

This clonotype occurred once. The chain is built from TRBV5-1 and TRBJ2-6, with D hard to call. Germline V gene lookup returns CDR1 SGHRS and CDR2 YFSETQ. Trimming took 1 base from V and 0 from J, leaving 14 bases between them. The CDR3 sequence is 18 residues long. As DNA, the CDR3 is TGCGCCAGCAGCTTGTTCGCAGGTGTAAGCTCTGGGGCCAACGTCCTGACTTTC. This sequence encodes CASSLFAGVSSGANVLTF.